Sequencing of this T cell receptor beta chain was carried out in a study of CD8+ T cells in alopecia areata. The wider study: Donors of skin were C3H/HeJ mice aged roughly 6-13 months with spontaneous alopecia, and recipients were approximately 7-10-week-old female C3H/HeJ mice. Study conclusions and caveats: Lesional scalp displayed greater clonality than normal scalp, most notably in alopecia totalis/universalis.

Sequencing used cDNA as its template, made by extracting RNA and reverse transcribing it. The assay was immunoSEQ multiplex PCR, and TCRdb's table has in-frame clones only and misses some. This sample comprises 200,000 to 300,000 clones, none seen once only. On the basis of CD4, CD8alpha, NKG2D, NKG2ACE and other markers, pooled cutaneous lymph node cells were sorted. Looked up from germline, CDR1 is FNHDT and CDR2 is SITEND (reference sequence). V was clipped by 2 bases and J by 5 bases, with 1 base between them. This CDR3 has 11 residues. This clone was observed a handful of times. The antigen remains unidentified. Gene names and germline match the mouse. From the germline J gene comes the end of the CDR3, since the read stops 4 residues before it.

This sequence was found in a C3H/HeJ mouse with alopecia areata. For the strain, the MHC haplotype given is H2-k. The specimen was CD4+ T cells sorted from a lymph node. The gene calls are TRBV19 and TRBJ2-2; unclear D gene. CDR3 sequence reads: CASSMTGQLYF. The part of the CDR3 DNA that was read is TGTGCCAGCAGTATGACCGGG.